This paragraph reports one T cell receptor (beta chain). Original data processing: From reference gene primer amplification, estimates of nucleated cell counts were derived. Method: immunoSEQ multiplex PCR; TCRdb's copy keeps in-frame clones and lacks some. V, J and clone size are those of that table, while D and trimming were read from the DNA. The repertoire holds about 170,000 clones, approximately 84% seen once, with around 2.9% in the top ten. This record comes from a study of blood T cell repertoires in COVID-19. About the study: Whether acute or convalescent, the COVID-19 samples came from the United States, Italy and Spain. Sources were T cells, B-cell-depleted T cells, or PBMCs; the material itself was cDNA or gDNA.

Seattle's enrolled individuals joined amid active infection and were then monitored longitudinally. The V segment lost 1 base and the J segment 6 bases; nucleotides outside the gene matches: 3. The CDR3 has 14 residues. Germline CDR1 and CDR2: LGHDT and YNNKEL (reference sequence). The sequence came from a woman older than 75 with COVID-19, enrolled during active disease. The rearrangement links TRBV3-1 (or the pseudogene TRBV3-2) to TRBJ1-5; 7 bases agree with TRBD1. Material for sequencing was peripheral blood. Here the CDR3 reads CASSQGQGGQPQHF. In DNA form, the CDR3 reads TGTGCCAGCAGCCAAGGGCAGGGGGGTCAGCCCCAGCATTTT.